This entry concerns a single TCR beta chain. Other DNA sequences in the same sample also yield this CDR3. This CDR3 region has 15 residues. V trimming: 1 base; J trimming: 1 base; junction bases outside the gene matches: 2. From germline, CDR1 is SGHAT and CDR2 FQNNGV. Naive CD8 isolation took CD45RO-negative cells positively selected for CCR7 and excluded terminally differentiated effector memory CD45RA+ cells. Those who donated, Caucasian adults without exception, all lived in Nashville, Tennessee. The sample is drawn from a study of shared clonotypes between healthy human individuals. Measured with immunoSEQ multiplex PCR; TCRdb has only the in-frame clones, and not every one. The table includes about 2 million clones, about 95% detected once.

The specimen sequenced was naive CD8+ T cells sorted from blood. V gene TRBV11-2 combines with J gene TRBJ2-5, with TRBD2 identical over 8 bases. This TCR was recovered from a man aged 18 to 30 in good health. The CDR3 here is CASSLAGGSQETQYF. The CDR3 coding sequence is TGTGCCAGCAGCTTAGCGGGAGGGTCCCAAGAGACCCAGTACTTC.